This entry is about one TCR beta chain. Its specificity is not known. The record originates from a study of cytomegalovirus exposure and HLA in healthy donors. Study outcomes and limitations: Further analysis, carried out later, found HLA-associated TCR beta chains more clonally expanded than equally common other chains.

The PCR had 60 Vbeta and 13 Jbeta primers. TCRdb's copy holds only in-frame clones and misses some; the assay was immunoSEQ multiplex PCR. The sample contains 200,000 to 250,000 clones, about 85% of which appear only once. The germline V gene encodes CDR1 SGHRS and CDR2 YFSETQ. The CDR3 loop spans 17 amino acids. Trimming pared 1 base from V and 3 bases from J, leaving 20 bases between. The specimen was PBMCs. The rearrangement joins TRBV5-1 to TRBJ2-7; maybe TRBD1 (6 bases). The TCR originated in a woman between 45 and 60 years old in good health and CMV-seropositive. The chain's CDR3 is CASSLYGGGQLSYEQYF. CDR3 coding DNA: TGCGCCAGCAGCTTGTATGGTGGAGGACAGCTTAGCTACGAGCAGTACTTC.